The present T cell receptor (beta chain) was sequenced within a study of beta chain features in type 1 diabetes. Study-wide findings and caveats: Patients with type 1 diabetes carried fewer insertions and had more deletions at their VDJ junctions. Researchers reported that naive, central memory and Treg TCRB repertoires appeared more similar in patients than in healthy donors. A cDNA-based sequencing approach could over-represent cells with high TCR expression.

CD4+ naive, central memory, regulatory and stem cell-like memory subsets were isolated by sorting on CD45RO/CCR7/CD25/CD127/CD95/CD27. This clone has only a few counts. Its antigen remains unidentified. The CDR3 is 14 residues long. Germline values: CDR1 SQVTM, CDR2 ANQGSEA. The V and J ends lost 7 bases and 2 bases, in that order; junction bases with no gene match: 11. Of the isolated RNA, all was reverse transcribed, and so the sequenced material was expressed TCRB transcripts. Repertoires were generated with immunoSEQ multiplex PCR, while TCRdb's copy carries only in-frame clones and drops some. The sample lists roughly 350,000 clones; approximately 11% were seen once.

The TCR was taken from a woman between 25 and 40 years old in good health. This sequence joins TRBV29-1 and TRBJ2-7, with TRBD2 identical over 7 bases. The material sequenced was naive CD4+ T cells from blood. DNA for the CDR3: TGCAGCGGCAGATTAGGAGCGGGACCCTACGAGCAGTACTTC. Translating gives CSGRLGAGPYEQYF.